The present T cell receptor beta chain was sequenced within a study of regulatory T cells in long-lasting Graves disease. Germline-derived CDR1 and CDR2 are MDHEN and SYDVKM. This CDR3 region has 15 residues. Trimming left V 10 bases short and J 1 base short, with 16 bases between. Researchers made TCR beta libraries by using iRepertoire HTBI primers and running Arm-PCR on CDR3 regions. TCRdb fed the multiplex PCR reads into MiXCR, producing one record per CDR3 protein. The profile shows a few hundred thousand distinct CDR3 sequences, 23% of them singletons. Described time point: persistent/refractory GD, antithyroid drugs over 5 years with positive TRAb. PBMCs were the source of the RNA used for TCR sequencing. Those enrolled as patients came out of an endocrinology department in Xi'an, China. This clonotype has at least ten counts. Antigen specificity is unknown. Study results and caveats: Comparison showed that persistent patients shared more public clonotypes (roughly 2,500) than new patients (966).

The V gene is TRBV28, the J gene TRBJ2-2; D not certain. The TCR was taken from a female donor with Graves disease. The input for sequencing was peripheral blood mononuclear cells (PBMCs), taken when the disease was refractory, from a patient treated with antithyroid drugs. The chain's CDR3 is CAIKDGLMNTGELFF. The CDR3 DNA reads TGTGCCATAAAGGACGGTCTCATGAACACCGGGGAGCTGTTTTTT.